The rows below give T cell receptor beta chains drawn from one sample of a study of cytomegalovirus exposure and HLA in healthy donors. Measured with immunoSEQ multiplex PCR; TCRdb has only the in-frame clones, and not every one. The sample records 130,000 to 150,000 clones, 73% being singletons. The material sequenced was PBMCs. Receptors originate from a woman aged 40 to 55 in good health and CMV-seronegative. The CDR3 runs from the conserved cysteine through the conserved F or W. Each record gives: D gene, J gene, V gene, clone size, CDR3 DNA, CDR3 protein. A D gene is named only where the DNA matches it firmly. Clone size appears in some rows only: once, few, many, or a class for an expanded clone.

NA TRBJ1-2 TRBV19 NA TGTGCCAGTAGTACTATAGCGGTGCACGTCTATGGCTACACCTTC CASSTIAVHVYGYTF
TRBD1 TRBJ2-3 TRBV4-2 NA TGTGCCAGCAGCCAAGAAGGGACAGGGGGTCCAGATACGCAGTATTTT CASSQEGTGGPDTQYF
NA TRBJ1-3 TRBV29-1 few TGCAGCGCCGGAAGGGGTTCTGGAAACACCATATATTTT CSAGRGSGNTIYF
TRBD2 TRBJ2-1 TRBV28 NA TGTGCCAGCAGTCTCCCGGGGGGTGAGCAGTTCTTC CASSLPGGEQFF
NA TRBJ2-3 TRBV6-6 NA NA CASVGGVGTGSKF
TRBD2 TRBJ2-5 TRBV9 NA TGTGCCAGCAGCCCGGGACTAGCGGTGGGTCTGGAAGAGACCCAGTACTTC CASSPGLAVGLEETQYF
NA TRBJ2-2 TRBV2 NA TGTGCCAGCAGTGGTGCGGGAAGGGAGCTGTTTTTT CASSGAGRELFF
TRBD1 TRBJ1-2 TRBV9 NA TGTGCCAGCAGCCTATCCGGACAGGACTATGGCTACACCTTC CASSLSGQDYGYTF
TRBD1 TRBJ1-5 TRBV19 NA TGTGCCAGTAGTGTTCAGGGGGGAAGCAATCAGCCCCAGCATTTT CASSVQGGSNQPQHF
NA TRBJ2-5 TRBV6-6 NA TGTGCCAGCAACGGACAGGCGGGGAAGGAGACCCAGTACTTC CASNGQAGKETQYF
TRBD2 TRBJ2-3 TRBV19 once TGTGCCAGTAGTATAGAAACTTTCTCTGCGGGGGGTAACACAGATACGCAGTATTTT CASSIETFSAGGNTDTQYF
NA TRBJ2-3 TRBV7-8 few TGTGCCAGCAGCTCGACCTCGGGGACAGATACGCAGTATTTT CASSSTSGTDTQYF
NA TRBJ1-6 TRBV28 NA TGTGCCAGCAGTTTTAATAAAAATTCACCCCTCCACTTT CASSFNKNSPLHF
TRBD1 TRBJ1-2 TRBV19 NA TGTGCCAGTACCACAGGGGATCGTAACTATGGCTACACCTTC CASTTGDRNYGYTF
TRBD1 TRBJ1-1 TRBV2 NA TGTGCCAGCATGACGGACACAGGGGACACTGAAGCTTTCTTT CASMTDTGDTEAFF
TRBD2 TRBJ2-1 TRBV4-1 NA TGCGCCAGCAGCCAAGCCCGCGAGAAGAGCGGGGGGCCGTACAATGAGCAGTTCTTC CASSQAREKSGGPYNEQFF
NA TRBJ2-3 TRBV11-2 NA TGTGCCAGCAGGTGGGGAGCCTCTAGCACAGATACGCAGTATTTT CASRWGASSTDTQYF
TRBD2 TRBJ2-1 TRBV7-2 NA TGTGCCAGCAGCTTAGGGCTAGCGGGGGGAAACAATGAGCAGTTCTTC CASSLGLAGGNNEQFF
NA TRBJ2-1 TRBV5-4 few TGTGCCAGCAGCTTGAGCGCCCGCTCCTACAATGAGCAGTTCTTC CASSLSARSYNEQFF
NA TRBJ2-5 TRBV6-4 NA TGTGCCAGCAGTGACAGGGGGCAAGAGACCCAGTACTTC CASSDRGQETQYF
NA TRBJ1-6 TRBV28 once TGTGCCAGCACCATGGAGTCCTATAATTCACCCCTCCACTTT CASTMESYNSPLHF
TRBD1 TRBJ2-5 TRBV5-1 NA TGCGCCAGCAGCTCCGGGACAGGGTATGAGACCCAGTACTTC CASSSGTGYETQYF
NA TRBJ1-3 TRBV28 NA TGTGCCAGCAACCTTCAGGGGAACGGAAACACCATATATTTT CASNLQGNGNTIYF
TRBD1 TRBJ1-2 TRBV7-8 NA TGTGCCAGCAGTCCAACAGGGGCTGACTATGGCTACACCTTC CASSPTGADYGYTF
TRBD1 TRBJ1-4 TRBV28 NA TGTGCCAGCAGTTGGACAGGAAGGGATGAAAAACTGTTTTTT CASSWTGRDEKLFF
NA TRBJ1-6 TRBV2 NA TGTGCCAGCAGGGACAGCTCCTATAATTCACCCCTCCACTTT CASRDSSYNSPLHF
TRBD2 TRBJ2-3 TRBV7-8 NA TGTGCCAGCAGCTCGGGGACTACACCGCCGGATACGCAGTATTTT CASSSGTTPPDTQYF
NA TRBJ2-7 TRBV11-2 NA TGTGCCAGCAGCTTTCTTAGTGGGCAGCACCCTTCCTACGAGCAGTACTTC CASSFLSGQHPSYEQYF
NA TRBJ2-1 TRBV9 NA TGTGCCAGCAGCCCCCGGGGGGCAGGGCTCGACAATGAGCAGTTCTTC CASSPRGAGLDNEQFF
TRBD1 TRBJ2-2 TRBV6-1 once TGTGCCAGCAGGGACAGGGGCGGCACCGGGGAGCTGTTTTTT CASRDRGGTGELFF
NA TRBJ2-7 TRBV6-5 NA TGTGCCAGCAGCGACAGGATGGGCGAGCAGTACTTC CASSDRMGEQYF
NA TRBJ1-6 TRBV5-1 NA TGCGCCAGCAGCTTAACAGGGACAACGAACAATTCACCCCTCCACTTT CASSLTGTTNNSPLHF